Here is one T cell receptor (beta chain) with its context. The antigen remains unidentified. The PCR used 60 Vbeta and 13 Jbeta primers. The table came from immunoSEQ multiplex PCR; TCRdb's copy has only in-frame clones and leaves some out. The sample holds around 170,000 clones, about three quarters seen once. The data belong to a study of cytomegalovirus exposure and HLA in healthy donors. General observations from the study: A later analysis linked about 17,000 TCR beta sequences to HLA alleles at 0.05 false discovery rate. TCR beta V- and J-gene trimming, according to a later analysis, was linked to a missense DCLRE1C variant.

Trimming shortened V by 2 bases and J by 7 bases, and 12 bases separated the two germline ends. CDR3 length equals 14 residues. CDR1 is SEHNR and CDR2 is FQNEAQ in the germline V gene (reference sequence). The chain joins TRBV7-9 to TRBJ2-1, with D possibly TRBD2 on 5 matching bases. The source of this sequence is a man between 18 and 35 years old in good health and CMV-seronegative. Input material: PBMCs. This CDR3 is CASSLLASKNEQFF. CDR3 DNA: TGTGCCAGCAGCTTATTGGCTAGCAAGAATGAGCAGTTCTTC.